Following are 12 T cell receptor beta chains from one sample sequenced in a study of human T cells and chemical hapten exposure. Time point defined: patch test 3, about 24 weeks after DPC sensitization. Treatment meaning: therapeutic diphenylcyclopropenone sensitization with weekly scalp DPC. One entry per CDR3 protein, called by TCRdb with MiXCR from the RACE reads. The sample records roughly 130,000 distinct CDR3 sequences, around 11% being singletons. The specimen comprised whole blood, sampled in connection with sensitization to the hapten diphenylcyclopropenone (DPC). Receptor source: a woman between 45 and 60 years old with alopecia areata. Some clones in this sample may be carry-over from other donors' samples.

This clonotype was detected a few times. This chain uses TRBV5-1 with TRBJ2-1; D unresolved. The CDR3 contains 12 residues. Germline assignment: CDR1 SGHRS and CDR2 YFSETQ. The V and J ends lost 4 bases and 5 bases respectively, with 7 bases between them. For the CDR3, the DNA is TGCGCCAGCAGCGGGGAAGACAATGAGCAGTTCTTC. This codes for CASSGEDNEQFF. The full variable domain, completed using reference TRBV5-1 and TRBJ2-1, is KAGVTQTPRYLIKTRGQQVTLSCSPISGHRSVSWYQQTPGQGLQFLFEYFSETQRNKGNFPGRFSGRQFSNSRSEMNVSTLELGDSALYLCASSGEDNEQFFGPGTRLTVL.

This clonotype was counted a few times. V usage is TRBV5-4 and J usage is TRBJ1-1; no clear D. V dropped 0 bases and J dropped 0 bases, with 12 bases sitting between them. Germline V lookup: CDR1 SGHNT, CDR2 YYREEE (reference sequence). The CDR3 totals 16 residues. Here the CDR3 DNA reads TGTGCCAGCAGCTTGGCGGGCAGGCCACTGAACACTGAAGCTTTCTTT. This codes for CASSLAGRPLNTEAFF.

In this sample, this clonotype turned up a few times. The chain is built from TRBV20-1 and TRBJ2-7; D is possibly TRBD1 or TRBD2 (5 bases each). The CDR3 spans 13 residues. Germline V gene lookup returns CDR1 DFQATT and CDR2 SNEGSKA (reference sequence). Trimming removed 3 bases at V and 3 bases at J, with 12 bases between. The CDR3 DNA sequence: TGCAGTGCTAGGACACGGGACCTCTACGAGCAGTACTTC. This translates into CSARTRDLYEQYF.

This clonotype was observed a handful of times. The V and J genes are TRBV7-8 and TRBJ2-1; 10 bases fit TRBD1. CDR3 length equals 15 residues. Per the germline V gene, CDR1 is SGHVS and CDR2 is FQNEAQ. The junction had 8 bases not matched to a gene; V was cut back by 5 bases and J by 7 bases. The CDR3 nucleotides read TGTGCCAGCAGCCCAGACAGGGGGCTAAGGAATGAGCAGTTCTTC. Its translation is CASSPDRGLRNEQFF.

This clonotype was seen at least ten times. This chain connects TRBV20-1 to TRBJ1-2; 7 bases map to TRBD1. CDR1 is DFQATT, CDR2 SNEGSKA, per germline (reference sequence). V lost 5 bases to trimming and J lost 7 bases; unmatched junction nucleotides: 7. This CDR3 contains 12 residues. CDR3 DNA sequence: TGCAGTGCTCTGTACAGGGGACGTGGCTACACCTTC. This sequence encodes CSALYRGRGYTF.

This clonotype occurred many times. The chain is built from TRBV5-1 and TRBJ2-2, with TRBD2 identical over 14 bases. V was clipped by 3 bases and J by 7 bases; unmatched bases: 5. The CDR3 has 16 amino acids. Per germline, CDR1 SGHRS and CDR2 YFSETQ. CDR3 sequence: CASSSGTSGRDGELFF. The CDR3 DNA follows: TGCGCCAGCAGCTCCGGGACTAGCGGGAGAGACGGGGAGCTGTTTTTT.

This clonotype was picked up many times. The chain carries TRBV29-1 and TRBJ2-7; 9 bases map to TRBD1. J gave up 6 bases and V 2 bases, and 8 bases lay outside the gene matches. The CDR3 spans 14 residues. Germline V gene lookup returns CDR1 SQVTM and CDR2 ANQGSEA. The CDR3 nucleotides read TGCAGCGTTGAACGTCCCGGGACAGGGACCGAGCAGTACTTC. Protein sequence: CSVERPGTGTEQYF.

The rearrangement joins TRBV7-2 to TRBJ2-3; D may be TRBD2 (6 bases). Per germline, CDR1 SGHTA and CDR2 FQGNSA. Trimming pared 2 bases from V and 3 bases from J, leaving 9 bases between. CDR3 size: 14 residues. CDR3 nucleotide sequence: TGTGCCAGCAGCTTATGTGCGGGGACAGATACGCAGTATTTT. This gives the protein CASSLCAGTDTQYF.

The chain has TRBV3-1 and TRBJ2-3; TRBD1 agrees at 9 bases. The V segment lost 4 bases and the J segment 6 bases; nucleotides outside the gene matches: 11. The CDR3 is 16 amino acids. The V gene's germline CDR1 is LGHDT and CDR2 YNNKEL (reference sequence). The CDR3 reads CASSPRPGTGLDTQYF. The CDR3, as DNA: TGTGCCAGCAGCCCTAGACCAGGGACAGGGTTGGATACGCAGTATTTT.

At least ten counts were recorded for this clonotype. The rearrangement links TRBV7-8 to TRBJ2-3; TRBD2 matches 12 bases. The CDR3 has 18 amino acids. Germline assignment: CDR1 SGHVS and CDR2 FQNEAQ. V shed 2 bases, J shed 2 bases, and the junction held 8 bases outside the gene matches. CDR3 in DNA: TGTGCCAGCAGCTTACCCCGCCGACTAGCGGGAGACACAGATACGCAGTATTTT. Encoded protein: CASSLPRRLAGDTDTQYF.

The table lists this clonotype with a few counts. V and J are TRBV24-1 and TRBJ2-1, with 7 nucleotides matching TRBD1. V was clipped by 4 bases and J by 5 bases; unmatched bases: 7. Germline-derived CDR1 and CDR2 are KGHDR and SFDVKD. CDR3 length: 15 residues. Here the CDR3 reads CATSDSGTVHNEQFF. Written as DNA, the CDR3 is TGTGCCACCAGTGACTCCGGGACAGTGCACAATGAGCAGTTCTTC.

In its sample, this clonotype was seen many times. CDR3 region: CASSVQAGTGGGWSYEQYF. In DNA form, the CDR3 reads TGTGCCAGCAGCGTACAGGCCGGGACAGGGGGAGGGTGGTCCTACGAGCAGTACTTC. The chain joins TRBV9 to TRBJ2-7; TRBD1 matches at 11 bases. Germline V gene lookup returns CDR1 SGDLS and CDR2 YYNGEE. The CDR3 has 19 amino acids. Trimming removed 1 base from V and 1 base from J; junction bases left unmatched: 13.